The 24 T cell receptor beta chains reported below all come from one sample, sequenced in a study of blood T cell repertoires in COVID-19. Sequencing used immunoSEQ multiplex PCR; TCRdb keeps in-frame clones, though not all of them. The sample carries about 90,000 clones, 80% recorded once. The sample consisted of peripheral blood. Every receptor here comes from a woman in her 70s with acute or convalescent COVID-19.

The V gene is TRBV4-2, the J gene TRBJ1-3; D is ambiguous. The V gene's germline CDR1 is LGHNA and CDR2 YNFKEQ. This CDR3 has 17 residues. Trimming shortened V by 0 bases and J by 2 bases, and 14 bases separated the two germline ends. In DNA, the CDR3 is TGTGCCAGCAGCCAAGATCTGGGCAGATCCCCTGGAAACACCATATATTTT. Amino acid sequence: CASSQDLGRSPGNTIYF.

This chain uses TRBV2 with TRBJ1-4, with a weak D call TRBD1 (5 bases). V lost 1 base to trimming and J lost 10 bases, with 16 bases between them. The germline CDR1 and CDR2 sequences are SNHLY and FYNNEI. There are 15 residues in the CDR3. The CDR3 protein is CASSEGQGTHLKLFF. CDR3 nucleotide sequence: TGTGCCAGCAGTGAAGGGCAGGGAACCCATCTAAAACTGTTTTTT.

The chain employs TRBV14 and TRBJ2-2, with a possible D match to TRBD2 (5 bases). Looked up from germline, CDR1 is SGHDN and CDR2 is FVKESK. Trimming took off 0 bases at V and 8 bases at J, with 13 bases between the two ends. CDR3 size: 15 residues. The DNA of the CDR3 is TGTGCCAGCAGCCAAGATCTATTCGGCGGGGGGGAGCTGTTTTTT. This encodes CASSQDLFGGGELFF.

The V gene is TRBV13, the J gene TRBJ1-3; 8 nucleotides align to TRBD1. With 5 bases clipped from V and 8 bases from J, the junction kept 8 bases outside the gene matches. This CDR3 has 14 amino acids. Per the germline V gene, CDR1 is PRHDT and CDR2 is FYEKMQ (reference sequence). The CDR3 reads CASSPDRDGHTIYF. As DNA, the CDR3 is TGTGCCAGCAGCCCGGACAGGGACGGGCACACCATATATTTT.

V usage is TRBV14 and J usage is TRBJ2-7; D remains unclear. CDR1 and CDR2 from the germline V gene are SGHDN and FVKESK. The CDR3 has 15 residues. With 4 bases removed from V and 5 bases from J, the gap between germline ends came to 18 bases. The CDR3 spells CASSPSVASLDEQYF. The DNA of the CDR3 is TGTGCCAGCAGCCCTTCAGTGGCCTCTTTGGACGAGCAGTACTTC.

The chain uses TRBV3-1 (or the pseudogene TRBV3-2) and TRBJ2-3; D not resolved. The CDR3 runs to 14 residues. With 3 bases removed from V and 0 bases from J, the gap between germline ends came to 7 bases. Germline V gives CDR1 LGHDT, CDR2 YNNKEL (reference sequence). The DNA for the CDR3 is TGTGCCAGCAGCCACGGTTCTAGCACAGATACGCAGTATTTT. As protein: CASSHGSSTDTQYF.

The V call is TRBV19, the J call TRBJ2-7; D is unresolved. The CDR3 is 13 amino acids. Trimming took 3 bases from V and 3 from J, leaving 9 bases between them. Germline CDR1 LNHDA, CDR2 SQIVND (reference sequence). The CDR3 coding sequence is TGTGCCAGTAGTATTCGAAACAACTACGAGCAGTACTTC. Its translation is CASSIRNNYEQYF. Full variable domain (missing parts from reference TRBV19 and TRBJ2-7): DGGITQSPKYLFRKEGQNVTLSCEQNLNHDAMYWYRQDPGQGLRLIYYSQIVNDFQKGDIAEGYSVSREKKESFPLTVTSAQKNPTAFYLCASSIRNNYEQYFGPGTRLTVT.

The chain has TRBV2 and TRBJ1-2, with TRBD1 matching over 9 bases. This CDR3 contains 13 residues. Losses at the gene ends were 5 bases for V and 8 bases for J; bases not matched to a gene: 6. In germline, CDR1 is SNHLY, CDR2 FYNNEI. The CDR3 DNA sequence: TGTGCCAGCAGTTGGGGGACAGGGCGCGGCTACACCTTC. Translation: CASSWGTGRGYTF.

V and J are TRBV7-2 and TRBJ2-2; 12 nucleotides agree with TRBD2. The CDR3 has 17 amino acids. Germline values: CDR1 SGHTA, CDR2 FQGNSA. After removal of 7 bases from V and 0 bases from J, the junction contained 6 bases not matched to a gene. In DNA, the CDR3 is TGTGCCAGCACCCGACTAGCGGGGGTCACGAACACCGGGGAGCTGTTTTTT. Translation: CASTRLAGVTNTGELFF.

V is TRBV5-1 and J is TRBJ2-5, with unresolved D. The germline CDR1 and CDR2 sequences are SGHRS and YFSETQ. Between the trimmed V and J ends, which lost 7 bases and 0 bases, there was a span of 4 bases. This CDR3 has 11 amino acids. CDR3 region: CASEDQETQYF. The CDR3 nucleotides are TGCGCCAGCGAGGACCAAGAGACCCAGTACTTC.

This chain uses TRBV24-1 with TRBJ2-1; TRBD2 agrees at 9 bases. Trimming at V came to 4 bases and at J to 3 bases, leaving 6 bases not matched to a gene. The CDR3 covers 16 residues. The germline gives CDR1 KGHDR, CDR2 SFDVKD. CDR3 region: CATSDPGLAGYNEQFF. The DNA for the CDR3 is TGTGCCACCAGTGACCCGGGACTAGCTGGCTACAATGAGCAGTTCTTC.

The genes are TRBV5-1 and TRBJ2-1, with 12 bases identical to TRBD2. V dropped 1 base and J dropped 6; count of bases not matched to a gene: 8. CDR1 and CDR2 (germline): SGHRS, YFSETQ. The CDR3 is 17 residues long. The CDR3 loop is CASSLNPLAGGRNEQFF. The CDR3 DNA sequence: TGCGCCAGCAGCTTGAACCCACTAGCGGGAGGTCGCAATGAGCAGTTCTTC.

This clone has only a few counts. V is TRBV2 and J is TRBJ1-1, with a weak D call TRBD1 (5 bases). The V end was cut by 2 bases, the J end by 4 bases, with 11 bases between. The CDR3 is made up of 14 amino acids. Germline lookup yields CDR1 SNHLY and CDR2 FYNNEI. This CDR3 reads CASSELAGTTEAFF. The CDR3 DNA is TGTGCCAGCAGTGAACTGGCGGGGACCACTGAAGCTTTCTTT.

The genes are TRBV15 and TRBJ2-1, with 7 positions matching TRBD2. J lost 10 bases, V lost 5 bases, and 11 bases had no gene match. This CDR3 spans 14 amino acids. CDR1 and CDR2 (germline): LNHNV, YYDKDF (reference sequence). The CDR3 sequence is CATSGRALVREQFF. For the CDR3, the DNA is TGTGCCACCAGCGGGAGGGCCTTGGTCCGAGAGCAGTTCTTC.

CDR3 sequence (DNA): TGTGCCAGCAGTTTATGGGGGGGCCGTGAGCAGTTCTTC. Translation: CASSLWGGREQFF. The rearrangement links TRBV27 to TRBJ2-1; the D gene is possibly TRBD2 (7 bases). The V end lost 1 base, the J end lost 9 bases, and 10 bases lay between the germline ends. CDR1 and CDR2 from the germline V gene are MNHEY and SMNVEV (reference sequence). This CDR3 region has 13 residues.

In DNA, the CDR3 is TGTGCCAGCAGTTCAGACAGGGGGAGAGGGGCCAACGTCCTGACTTTC. Translated: CASSSDRGRGANVLTF. The J gene is TRBJ2-6, the V gene TRBV6-6; TRBD1 matches at 9 bases. V was clipped by 4 bases and J by 4 bases; unmatched bases: 5. The CDR3 sequence is 16 residues long. Germline values: CDR1 MNHNY, CDR2 SVGAGI (reference sequence).

The V and J genes are TRBV5-6 and TRBJ2-2; D uncertain. Germline lookup yields CDR1 SGHDT and CDR2 YYEEEE. CDR3 length equals 13 residues. V lost 0 bases and J lost 4, with 4 bases in between. The CDR3 spells CASSLVATGELFF. Here the CDR3 DNA reads TGTGCCAGCAGCTTGGTAGCCACCGGGGAGCTGTTTTTT.

This clone was counted a single time. The rearrangement joins TRBV30 to TRBJ2-2; TRBD2 agrees at 13 bases. There are 14 residues in the CDR3. V lost 5 bases and J lost 7; bases outside the gene matches: 4. Per germline, CDR1 GTSNPN and CDR2 SVGIG (reference sequence). The CDR3 region has the DNA TGTGCCTGGCGGACTAGCGGGAGACACGGGGAGCTGTTTTTT. It yields the protein CAWRTSGRHGELFF. The full variable domain, with the rest looked up from reference TRBV30 and TRBJ2-2, is SQTIHQWPATLVQPVGSPLSLECTVEGTSNPNLYWYRQAAGRGLQLLFYSVGIGQISSEVPQNLSASRPQDRQFILSSKKLLLSDSGFYLCAWRTSGRHGELFFGEGSRLTVL.

The J gene is TRBJ2-3, the V gene TRBV6-5; maybe TRBD1 (5 bases). Germline V CDR1 and CDR2: MNHEY, SVGAGI. Trimming took 6 bases from V and 5 from J, leaving 12 bases between them. The CDR3 spans 13 residues. CDR3 loop: CASSLRDVDTQYF. CDR3 coding DNA: TGTGCCAGCAGCCTCAGGGATGTAGATACGCAGTATTTT.

The sample holds a few counts of this clone. The genes are TRBV5-1 and TRBJ1-6; 9 nucleotides line up with TRBD1. With V trimmed by 2 bases and J by 7 bases, 7 bases remained unmatched. In germline, CDR1 is SGHRS, CDR2 YFSETQ. This CDR3 has 16 amino acids. CDR3 sequence: CASSFSRDRANSPLHF. CDR3 bases: TGCGCCAGCAGCTTTAGCCGGGACAGGGCGAATTCACCCCTCCACTTT.

This chain uses TRBV29-1 with TRBJ2-3, with 10 nucleotides matching TRBD2. V shed 5 bases and J 4 bases; nucleotides not matched to a gene: 0. Germline CDR1 and CDR2: SQVTM and ANQGSEA. CDR3 size: 12 residues. The CDR3 loop reads CSVSGRADTQYF. CDR3 in DNA: TGCAGCGTTAGCGGGAGGGCAGATACGCAGTATTTT.

The V and J genes are TRBV6-5 and TRBJ1-6; 7 bases fit TRBD1. Trimming removed 6 bases from V and 4 bases from J; junction bases left unmatched: 6. In germline, CDR1 is MNHEY, CDR2 SVGAGI. The CDR3 runs 15 residues. DNA for the CDR3: TGTGCCAGCAGATGGGGACAGAATTATAATTCACCCCTCCACTTT. Protein product: CASRWGQNYNSPLHF.

A few counts support this clone. The rearrangement uses TRBV28 and TRBJ1-1; 7 nucleotides align to TRBD1. This CDR3 has 13 residues. From germline, CDR1 is MDHEN and CDR2 SYDVKM. Trimming at V came to 5 bases and at J to 1 base, leaving 1 base not matched to a gene. CDR3 sequence reads: CASSRTGNTEAFF. CDR3 sequence (DNA): TGTGCCAGCAGTCGGACAGGGAACACTGAAGCTTTCTTT.

The V gene is TRBV28, the J gene TRBJ2-7; 8 bases agree with TRBD1. Germline values: CDR1 MDHEN, CDR2 SYDVKM. The CDR3 is 16 amino acids. V dropped 3 bases and J dropped 3; count of bases not matched to a gene: 10. Here the CDR3 DNA reads TGTGCCAGCAGTTTCTCCGTAGGGACAGGTCACTACGAGCAGTACTTC. It codes for CASSFSVGTGHYEQYF. The full variable domain, with the rest looked up from reference TRBV28 and TRBJ2-7, is DVKVTQSSRYLVKRTGEKVFLECVQDMDHENMFWYRQDPGLGLRLIYFSYDVKMKEKGDIPEGYSVSREKKERFSLILESASTNQTSMYLCASSFSVGTGHYEQYFGPGTRLTVT.